The 5 T cell receptor beta chains below all came from one sample that was sequenced in a study of blood T cell repertoires in COVID-19 (TCRdb year 2020). Receptors were amplified or captured by the immunoSEQ multiplex PCR assay. TCRdb's version of the immuneACCESS table is confined to in-frame rearrangements and falls short of the full clone set. An unresolved V gene accounts for under half of the shortfall where checked; the remainder is of unknown origin. In this sample the table shows a few hundred thousand clones, under 85% of which occur a single time. Together, the top ten hold about 2% of the sample. The sample was peripheral blood. The receptors here all came from a man aged 25 to 40 who had recovered from COVID-19.

A single count supports this clone. The rearrangement uses TRBV29-1 and TRBJ2-5, with D possibly TRBD1 on 5 matching bases. The CDR3 runs to 13 residues. Trimming shortened V by 5 bases and J by 4 bases, and 14 bases separated the two germline ends. From germline, CDR1 is SQVTM and CDR2 ANQGSEA. As DNA, the CDR3 is TGCAGCGTTTGGGGCAGTGACCCAGAGACCCAGTACTTC. Its translation is CSVWGSDPETQYF.

V and J are TRBV12-3 or TRBV12-4 and TRBJ1-5, with a weak D call TRBD1 (5 bases). Between the trimmed V and J ends, which lost 6 bases and 7 bases, there was a span of 13 bases. This CDR3 has 13 amino acids. The DNA for the CDR3 is TGTGCCAGCAGGTCAGGGTGGGCGCAGCCCCAGCATTTT. This sequence encodes CASRSGWAQPQHF.

This rearrangement joins TRBV2 to TRBJ2-1; possible D gene TRBD1, 6 bases. The germline V and J ends were trimmed by 4 bases and 9 bases, with 13 bases remaining between them. CDR1 is SNHLY, CDR2 FYNNEI, per germline. The CDR3 totals 13 residues. The CDR3 DNA sequence: TGTGCCAGCAGTGGGCAGGGGTTAGGTGAGCAGTTCTTC. It codes for CASSGQGLGEQFF.

The chain couples TRBV27 to TRBJ1-4; 9 bases are shared with TRBD1. The CDR3 runs 15 residues. V shed 0 bases, J shed 10 bases, and the junction held 6 bases outside the gene matches. The germline CDR1 and CDR2 sequences are MNHEY and SMNVEV (reference sequence). CDR3 in DNA: TGTGCCAGCAGTTTATCCTCTCCGGGACAGGGAAAACTGTTTTTT. It specifies CASSLSSPGQGKLFF.

The V and J genes are TRBV12-3 or TRBV12-4 and TRBJ1-4; D is perhaps TRBD1 (5 bases). Trimming took off 6 bases at V and 14 bases at J, with 19 bases between the two ends. The CDR3 consists of 13 residues. CDR3 sequence reads: CASRPGGERGLFF. CDR3 DNA sequence: TGTGCCAGCAGACCCGGGGGGGAGCGAGGGCTGTTTTTT.